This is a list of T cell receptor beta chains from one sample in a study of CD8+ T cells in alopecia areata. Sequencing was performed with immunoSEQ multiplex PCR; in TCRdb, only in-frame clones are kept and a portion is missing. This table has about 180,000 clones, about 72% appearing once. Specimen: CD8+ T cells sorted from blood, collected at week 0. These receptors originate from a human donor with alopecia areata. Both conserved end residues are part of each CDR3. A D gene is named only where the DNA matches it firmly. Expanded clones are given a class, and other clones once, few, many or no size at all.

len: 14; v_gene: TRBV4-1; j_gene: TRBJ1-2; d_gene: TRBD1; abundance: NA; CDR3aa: CASSQPTGSSGYTF; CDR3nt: TGCGCCAGCAGCCAGCCGACAGGGTCGAGTGGCTACACCTTC
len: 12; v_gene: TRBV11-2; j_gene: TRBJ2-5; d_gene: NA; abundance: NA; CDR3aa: CASSLGGEAQYF; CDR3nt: TGTGCCAGCAGCTTAGGGGGTGAGGCCCAGTACTTC
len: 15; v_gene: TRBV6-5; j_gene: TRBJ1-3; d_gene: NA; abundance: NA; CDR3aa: CASSLSRGLGNTIYF; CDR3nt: TGTGCCAGCAGTCTCTCCAGGGGTCTCGGAAACACCATATATTTT
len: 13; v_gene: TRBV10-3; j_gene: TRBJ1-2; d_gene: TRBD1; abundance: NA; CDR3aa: CASIGGGNYGYTF; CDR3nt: TGTGCCTCCATAGGGGGCGGTAACTATGGCTACACCTTC
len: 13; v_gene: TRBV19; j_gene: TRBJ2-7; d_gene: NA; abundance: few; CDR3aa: CASSRGGSYEQYF; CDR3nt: TGTGCCAGTAGCAGAGGAGGCTCCTACGAGCAGTACTTC
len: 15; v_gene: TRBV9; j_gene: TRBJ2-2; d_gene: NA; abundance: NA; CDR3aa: CASSAARSTTGELFF; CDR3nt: TGTGCCAGCAGCGCCGCTCGGTCAACGACCGGGGAGCTGTTTTTT
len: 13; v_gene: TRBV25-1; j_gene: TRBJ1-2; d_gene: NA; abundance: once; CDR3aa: CASSWVSNYGYTF; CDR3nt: TGTGCCAGCAGTTGGGTCTCCAACTATGGCTACACCTTC
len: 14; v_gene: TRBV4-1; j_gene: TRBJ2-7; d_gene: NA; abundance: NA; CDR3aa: CASSQVFTPYEQYF; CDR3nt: TGCGCCAGCAGCCAAGTTTTCACACCCTACGAGCAGTACTTC
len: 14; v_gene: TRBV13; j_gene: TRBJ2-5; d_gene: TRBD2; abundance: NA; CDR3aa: CASSQRGGKETQYF; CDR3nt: TGTGCCAGCAGCCAACGGGGGGGCAAAGAGACCCAGTACTTC
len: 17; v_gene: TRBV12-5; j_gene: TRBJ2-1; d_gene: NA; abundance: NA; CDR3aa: CASGSDPRGHAYNEQFF; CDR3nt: TGTGCTAGTGGTTCTGATCCACGGGGGCACGCCTACAATGAGCAGTTCTTC
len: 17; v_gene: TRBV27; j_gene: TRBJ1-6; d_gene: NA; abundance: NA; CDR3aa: CASSFRTRPLYNSPLHF; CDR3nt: TGTGCCAGCAGCTTTAGGACGCGGCCTTTATATAATTCACCCCTCCACTTT
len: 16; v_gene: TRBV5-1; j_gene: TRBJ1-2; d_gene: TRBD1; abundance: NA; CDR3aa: CASSPTGTGANYGYTF; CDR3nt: TGCGCCAGCAGCCCCACCGGGACAGGGGCTAACTATGGCTACACCTTC
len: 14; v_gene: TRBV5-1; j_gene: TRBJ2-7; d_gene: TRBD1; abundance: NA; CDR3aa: CASSYGQGAYEQYF; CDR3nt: TGCGCCAGCAGCTACGGACAGGGGGCCTACGAGCAGTACTTC
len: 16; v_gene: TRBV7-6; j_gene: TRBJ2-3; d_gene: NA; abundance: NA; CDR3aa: CASSLGWYGRTDTQYF; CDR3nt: TGTGCCAGCAGCTTAGGTTGGTACGGACGCACAGATACGCAGTATTTT
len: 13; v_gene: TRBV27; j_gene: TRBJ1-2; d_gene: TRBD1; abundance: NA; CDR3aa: CASSTGDHYGYTF; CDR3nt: TGTGCCAGCAGTACAGGGGATCACTATGGCTACACCTTC
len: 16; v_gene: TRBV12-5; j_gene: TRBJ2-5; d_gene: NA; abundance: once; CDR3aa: CASGIPHQGNQETQYF; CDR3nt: TGTGCTAGTGGTATCCCTCACCAGGGTAACCAAGAGACCCAGTACTTC
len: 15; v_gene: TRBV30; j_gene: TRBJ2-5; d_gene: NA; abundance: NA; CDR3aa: CAWSVGAGPGETQYF; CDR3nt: TGTGCCTGGAGTGTAGGGGCGGGTCCCGGGGAGACCCAGTACTTC
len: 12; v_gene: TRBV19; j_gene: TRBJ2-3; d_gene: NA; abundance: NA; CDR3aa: CASGLGRDTQYF; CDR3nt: TGTGCCAGTGGGCTTGGCCGAGATACGCAGTATTTT
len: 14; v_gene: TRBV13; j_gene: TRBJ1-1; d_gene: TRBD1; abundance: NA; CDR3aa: CASSSGQINTEAFF; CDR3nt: TGTGCCAGCAGCTCGGGACAGATTAACACTGAAGCTTTCTTT
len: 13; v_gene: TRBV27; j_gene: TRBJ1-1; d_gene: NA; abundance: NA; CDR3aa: CASSEVQGTEAFF; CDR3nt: TGTGCCAGCAGTGAAGTACAGGGCACTGAAGCTTTCTTT
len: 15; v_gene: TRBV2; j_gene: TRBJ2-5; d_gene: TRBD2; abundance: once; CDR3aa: CASRRLAGDQETQYF; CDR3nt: TGTGCCAGCAGGAGACTAGCGGGGGATCAAGAGACCCAGTACTTC
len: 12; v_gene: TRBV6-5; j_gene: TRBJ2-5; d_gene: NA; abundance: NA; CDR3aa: CASRTIGETQYF; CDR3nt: TGTGCCAGCAGGACTATTGGGGAGACCCAGTACTTC
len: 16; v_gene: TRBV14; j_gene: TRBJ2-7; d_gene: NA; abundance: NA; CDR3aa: CASSQDFAGPSYEQYF; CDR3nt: TGTGCCAGCAGCCAAGATTTCGCGGGGCCCTCCTACGAGCAGTACTTC
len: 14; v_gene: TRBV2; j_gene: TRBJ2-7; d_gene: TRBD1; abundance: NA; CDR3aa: CASSGRDRAYEQYF; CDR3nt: TGTGCCAGCAGTGGGCGGGACAGGGCCTACGAGCAGTACTTC
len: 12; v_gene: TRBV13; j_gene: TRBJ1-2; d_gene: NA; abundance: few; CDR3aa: CASSLASYGYTF; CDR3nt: TGTGCCAGCAGCTTAGCCAGCTATGGCTACACCTTC
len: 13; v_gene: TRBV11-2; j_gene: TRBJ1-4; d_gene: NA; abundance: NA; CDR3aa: CASSRPDRGKLFF; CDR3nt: TGTGCCAGCAGCCGACCCGATCGGGGAAAACTGTTTTTT
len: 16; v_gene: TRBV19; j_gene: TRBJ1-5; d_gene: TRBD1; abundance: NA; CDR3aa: CASRKTGEYSNQPQHF; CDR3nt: TGTGCCAGTAGGAAGACAGGGGAATATAGCAATCAGCCCCAGCATTTT